This TCR beta chain was sequenced in a study of T cells in Graves' hyperthyroidism and ophthalmopathy (dated by TCRdb to between 2018 and 2021). As for the study more broadly: Peripheral blood samples were taken at initial diagnosis, before any treatment was given. A discovery cohort of roughly 100 patients, 43 with Graves' ophthalmopathy and approximately 55 with stable Graves' hyperthyroidism, was used to find distinguishing TCR V-J signatures. Prospective prediction of ophthalmopathy was tested in an independent validation cohort consisting of 18 hyperthyroidism patients and 15 or so patients who later progressed to ophthalmopathy. The 100 or so discovery patients were divided at random into training and test sets in a 7:3 ratio. The study also compared thyroid tissue and blood T-cell repertoires from about six Graves' hyperthyroidism patients. After blood sampling, hyperthyroidism patients were treated with methimazole at a starting dose of 30 mg daily, and ophthalmopathy patients were treated with high-dose intravenous methylprednisolone. The paper describes TCR Vbeta CDR3 sequencing of some 130 peripheral blood samples, made up of about 41 ophthalmopathy patients, around 78 hyperthyroidism patients and roughly 17 progressor patients.

Moderately to severely active disease, a Clinical Activity Score of at least 3, a NOSPECS grade of at least 4, and a duration under 3 months were present in ophthalmopathy patients. Patients with uncontrolled infections, other autoimmune diseases, pregnancy or lactation were excluded. Clinical symptoms, serum thyroxine and TRAb, thyroid ultrasound, and orbital computed tomography formed the basis for the diagnoses. PBMCs were separated from roughly 10 ml of fresh peripheral blood using Ficoll-Paque density gradient centrifugation. Total RNA was extracted with Trizol reagent, and quality was checked on an Agilent 2100 Bioanalyzer. The TCR beta CDR3 regions were amplified from RNA transcripts. The first round of RT-PCR for the TCR CDR3 was performed with the HTBI primer set and the Qiagen OneStep RT-PCR kit. Libraries were constructed in a second round of multiplex PCR, after which size selection and purification were performed. Libraries were sequenced paired-end with 100 bp reads on an Illumina HiSeq2000. The study's own analysis went as follows. SOAPnuke was used to process the raw data, removing reads that contained adapters or uncalled bases, had a mean Phred below 15, or lacked an exact match to the constant primer or identifier. High-quality paired reads were merged with COPE v1.2.5, and unique nucleotide sequences were defined as clonotypes. MiTCR v1.1 was used to align clonotypes to the IMGT TRBV, TRBD and TRBJ reference segments. Analysis was restricted to V-J combinations with a frequency above 0.0001, which covered about 99% of repertoires. The TCS score was defined as the ratio of F50 (clonal expansion) to E x V (chaos), calculated using BLOSUM62-based TCRdist between CDR3 peptides within each V-J. Welch's t-statistics and random forest reduced 450 to 600 V-J features to roughly 13, which were used in a naive Bayes classifier (R e1071). TCRdb itself trimmed the public reads at Q25 with fastp, ran MiXCR and retained productive beta chains. Under each unique CDR3 protein, matching rows form one entry showing the most common genes and DNA. The V and J calls and clone size are TCRdb's, not the authors'. Across this sample there are 500,000 to 750,000 distinct CDR3 sequences, with 14% seen only once. The ten largest clones represent 7.1% of the sample.

Ten or more counts support this clonotype. What this receptor recognizes is not known. No base-level quality is on record; no much larger clone is a single base apart. Results the study describes overall, beyond this receptor: Blood samples also contained most of the expanded thyroid clonotypes (frequency above 0.001), which suggests that blood repertoires may reflect thyroid immune responses. No statistical method was used to set the sample size in advance, and investigators knew the group allocation. In validation, the model predicted progression to ophthalmopathy a median of roughly 6.5 months before onset, with over 55% sensitivity and more than 72% specificity. Ophthalmopathy was separated from stable hyperthyroidism by a 13 V-J signature model, with approximately 90% sensitivity and roughly 84% specificity obtained in cross-validation and 80%/75% obtained in testing.

At the junction V is shortened by 2 bases and J by 2 bases, with 10 bases in between. The cysteine opens and the phenylalanine closes a CDR3 of 15 amino acids. Of all the DNA, just the CDR3 is kept, 45 bases in frame from base 1. According to the germline V gene, CDR1 reads SGHTA and CDR2 reads FQGNSA. This TCR derives from a woman under 30 with Graves' ophthalmopathy. The specimen sequenced was blood. The V gene is TRBV7-2 and the J gene is TRBJ1-5; the D gene identity is not certain. The bases read TGTGCCAGCAGCTTAAGTGTTTACCGCAATCAGCCCCAGCATTTT. Its protein product is CASSLSVYRNQPQHF.